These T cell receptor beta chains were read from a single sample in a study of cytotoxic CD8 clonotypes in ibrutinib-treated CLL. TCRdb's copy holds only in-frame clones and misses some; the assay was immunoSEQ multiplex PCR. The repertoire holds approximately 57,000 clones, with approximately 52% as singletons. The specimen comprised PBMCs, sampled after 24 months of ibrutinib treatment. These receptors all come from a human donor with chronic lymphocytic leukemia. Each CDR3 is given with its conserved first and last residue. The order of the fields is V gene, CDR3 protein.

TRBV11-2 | CASSLDLQGGEQFF
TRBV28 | CASSLWTRPNTEAFF
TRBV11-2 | CASSLATALYLLDTQYF
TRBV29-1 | CSVAPALGRTEAFF
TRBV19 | CASSIQGSYGYTF
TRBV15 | CATSRVGTTRTYEQYF
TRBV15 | CATRRGSGEQYF
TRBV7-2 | CASRKTALNYGYTF
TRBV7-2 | CASSLVAGGSVAGELFF
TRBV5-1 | CASSLVQTSYEQYF
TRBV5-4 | CASSLGGEQFF
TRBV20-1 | CSASAGFGAF
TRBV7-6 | CASSPRGQLYTGELFF
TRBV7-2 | CASSSLGQVNQPQHF
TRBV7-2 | CASSTEGYEQYF
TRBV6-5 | CASRNRGALYNEQFF
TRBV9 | CASSVELAINNEQFF
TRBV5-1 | CASSLGTGAEQYF
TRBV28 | CASRDLGAWGTEAFF
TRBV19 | CASSIVFVPTDTQYF
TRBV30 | CAWSPVRGELFF
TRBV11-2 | CASSSSARGGTGELFF
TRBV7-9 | CASSPHSDTQYF
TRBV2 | CASTGDRGLEQYF